This T cell receptor beta chain was sequenced for a study of T cells in Graves' hyperthyroidism and ophthalmopathy. TCR beta CDR3 sequences were amplified from RNA transcripts. First-round RT-PCR of the TCR CDR3 relied on the HTBI primer set. TCRdb processed the multiplex PCR reads anew with MiXCR; each CDR3 protein has one entry. The sample records around 280,000 distinct CDR3 sequences, 10% to 15% being singletons. Based on clinical symptoms, serum thyroxine and TRAb, thyroid ultrasound and orbital computed tomography, diagnoses were reached. Fresh peripheral blood, more than 9 ml, yielded the PBMCs. This clonotype was recorded at least ten times. The CDR3 contains 13 residues. V lost 5 bases to trimming and J lost 6 bases; unmatched junction nucleotides: 2. The germline V gene encodes CDR1 MDHEN and CDR2 SYDVKM.

J is TRBJ2-1 and V is TRBV28, with 9 nucleotides matching TRBD2. This receptor was identified in a woman aged 25-40 years with Graves' hyperthyroidism that later progressed to Graves' ophthalmopathy. The sample comprised blood. The chain's CDR3 is CASSPREGNEQFF. The DNA for the CDR3 is TGTGCCAGCAGTCCGCGGGAGGGCAATGAGCAGTTCTTC.